This T cell receptor beta chain was sequenced in a study of response to subunit inactivated influenza vaccine. TCRdb re-called the RT-PCR reads with MiXCR, one entry per CDR3 protein. The table has approximately 700,000 distinct CDR3 sequences, approximately 14% seen once. Study-wide findings and caveats: The authors suggested that every seasonal influenza vaccination recruits few new T cells.

Details on this clonotype: No antigen is known for it. At one of its ends the junction is not consistent with the germline gene, which may arise from a read error.

This CDR3 comprises 13 residues. CDR1 is SGHRS, CDR2 YFSETQ, per germline. Sequencing used PBMCs from blood, obtained approximately 13 days after vaccination. V gene TRBV5-1 combines with J gene TRBJ1-1; 9 bases align to TRBD1. This TCR came from a man aged 50 or older who received an inactivated influenza vaccine. The CDR3 is CASNLAGQGEAFF. In nucleotides, the CDR3 is TGCGCCAGCAACTTGGCGGGACAGGGTGAAGCTTTCTTT.